This passage covers 9 T cell receptor beta chains from one sample sequenced in a study of T-cell reconstitution after alpha-beta-depleted transplantation in children. Researchers prepared the TCRbeta library using unique molecular identifiers, the study reports. MiXCR, applied by TCRdb to the PCR reads, yields one record per CDR3 protein. The data show around 230,000 distinct CDR3 sequences, about 15% seen once. Sequenced material: PBMCs, mostly from graft donor cells, taken 360 days after TCRalphabeta/CD19-depleted stem cell transplant. These receptors originate from a male patient aged 2-15 years who had a stem cell transplant for acute lymphoblastic leukemia, so the T cells may come from the graft donor.

This clonotype was counted between two and nine times. The rearrangement uses TRBV11-1 and TRBJ1-5; D may be TRBD1 (5 bases). CDR3 size: 18 residues. From germline, CDR1 is SGHAT and CDR2 FQDESV (reference sequence). Trimming removed 5 bases at V and 1 base at J, with 21 bases between. The CDR3 DNA follows: TGTGCCAGCAGCCAAGTGAGGGGAGGGACCGGGAGCAATCAGCCCCAGCATTTT. Residues: CASSQVRGGTGSNQPQHF.

A few counts support this clonotype. The V and J genes are TRBV15 and TRBJ1-3, with a weak D call TRBD1 (5 bases). Germline values: CDR1 LNHNV, CDR2 YYDKDF (reference sequence). V was shortened by 9 bases and J by 5 bases, with 17 bases between the two germline ends. The CDR3 spans 14 residues. The CDR3 sequence: CATQYQGFRNTIYF. CDR3 bases: TGTGCCACTCAATACCAGGGATTTAGAAACACCATATATTTT.

This clonotype was seen many times. The rearrangement joins TRBV20-1 to TRBJ1-5, with 8 nucleotides matching TRBD1. The CDR3 has 16 residues. V dropped 0 bases and J dropped 6; count of bases not matched to a gene: 10. The germline V gene encodes CDR1 DFQATT and CDR2 SNEGSKA (reference sequence). The CDR3 sequence is CSARDHGQGGTQPQHF. In DNA form, the CDR3 reads TGCAGTGCTAGAGATCATGGACAGGGAGGGACTCAGCCCCAGCATTTT.

This clonotype was detected only a few times. V usage is TRBV4-3 and J usage is TRBJ2-1; D gene uncertain. Deletions cut 0 bases from V and 4 bases from J, with 13 bases between. Germline V gene sequence: CDR1 LGHNA, CDR2 YSLEER. The CDR3 sequence is 16 residues long. Here the CDR3 reads CASSQESVQAYNEQFF. DNA for the CDR3: TGCGCCAGCAGCCAAGAATCGGTGCAGGCATACAATGAGCAGTTCTTC.

This clonotype was seen only a few times. This rearrangement joins TRBV9 to TRBJ2-5, with D possibly matching TRBD2 (5 bases). The V gene's germline CDR1 is SGDLS and CDR2 YYNGEE. This CDR3 comprises 17 residues. V was trimmed by 0 bases and J by 5 bases, leaving 20 bases between them. The CDR3 protein is CASSVGRWWLARETQYF. CDR3 DNA: TGTGCCAGCAGCGTAGGGCGTTGGTGGCTAGCTCGGGAGACCCAGTACTTC. Filled out from reference TRBV9 and TRBJ2-5, the complete variable domain reads DSGVTQTPKHLITATGQRVTLRCSPRSGDLSVYWYQQSLDQGLQFLIQYYNGEERAKGNILERFSAQQFPDLHSELNLSSLELGDSALYFCASSVGRWWLARETQYFGPGTRLLVL.

This clonotype was seen ten or more times. The chain links TRBV4-1 to TRBJ2-1; D not certain. V was cut by 1 base and J by 8 bases, with 21 bases left in between. Germline CDR1 and CDR2: MGHRA and YSYEKL. This CDR3 has 17 residues. In DNA form, the CDR3 reads TGCGCCAGCAGCCAAGTTATAAAGTACAAAGATGGGGATGAGCAGTTCTTC. Translated, it gives CASSQVIKYKDGDEQFF.

The chain's CDR3 is CASSETVFGSGGYNEQFF. Here the CDR3 DNA reads TGCGCCAGCAGTGAGACTGTATTTGGGAGCGGGGGTTACAATGAGCAGTTCTTC. The V and J genes are TRBV10-1 and TRBJ2-1; 8 nucleotides align to TRBD2. CDR3 length: 18 residues. V lost 2 bases, J lost 4 bases, and 13 bases stayed unmatched. The germline gives CDR1 WNHNN, CDR2 SYGVQD (reference sequence).

The V gene is TRBV12-3 or TRBV12-4, the J gene TRBJ2-1; D gene ambiguous. The CDR3 has 13 amino acids. Trimming pared 3 bases from V and 5 bases from J, leaving 8 bases between. CDR3 region: CASSFPPNNEQFF. The CDR3 region has the DNA TGTGCCAGCAGTTTCCCCCCGAACAATGAGCAGTTCTTC.

This sequence joins TRBV6-2 or TRBV6-3 and TRBJ2-2; D is unclear. Germline loops: CDR1 MNHEY, CDR2 SVGEGT. The CDR3 loop spans 17 amino acids. V lost 6 bases and J lost 0, with 17 bases in between. Written as DNA, the CDR3 is TGTGCCAGCAGCGGTTGGCCCTACGATCCGAACACCGGGGAGCTGTTTTTT. This encodes CASSGWPYDPNTGELFF.